Below are 9 T cell receptor beta chains sequenced from a single sample in a study of identical twins (TCRdb year 2016). Receptor amplification or capture employed 5' RACE. Sequencing relied on an Illumina HiSeq 2000. TCRdb handled the public reads itself, with Q25 trimming in fastp and clone calling in MiXCR, and kept productive beta chains. Each CDR3 protein appears once, grouped with its most common genes and DNA. This sample gives a few hundred thousand distinct CDR3 sequences in total; about 8.1% of them show up just once. The top ten clonotypes cover less than 2.5% of the sample. The same data also went into a second study, on yellow fever vaccine responses in identical twins.

The source material was memory (CD45RO+) T cells sorted from blood. This specimen's cell subset or site label, interpreted: CD45RO+ enriched T cells. The source is a woman aged 18-30 years in good health.

In this sample, this clonotype turned up many times. This sequence joins TRBV10-3 and TRBJ2-2; 7 nucleotides agree with TRBD1. The CDR3 contains 13 residues. V shed 4 bases, J shed 7 bases, and the junction held 3 bases outside the gene matches. CDR1 is ENHRY and CDR2 is SYGVKD in the germline V gene. The DNA of the CDR3 is TGTGCCATCAGTGGACAGGGCGGCGGGGAGCTGTTTTTT. Protein product: CAISGQGGGELFF.

This clonotype was observed at least ten times. The chain links TRBV4-1 to TRBJ2-1; 8 bases fit TRBD2. CDR3 length: 18 amino acids. Trimming at V came to 0 bases and at J to 3 bases, leaving 10 bases not matched to a gene. Germline V lookup: CDR1 MGHRA, CDR2 YSYEKL. CDR3 residues: CASSQEAPTSGYYNEQFF. The CDR3 DNA is TGCGCCAGCAGCCAAGAAGCCCCCACTAGCGGATACTACAATGAGCAGTTCTTC.

This clonotype came up many times. CDR3 sequence: CASRVGAGNNEQFF. DNA for the CDR3: TGCGCCAGCCGGGTGGGAGCGGGAAACAATGAGCAGTTCTTC. This chain links TRBV5-1 with TRBJ2-1, with 7 nucleotides matching TRBD2. The CDR3 consists of 14 residues. Germline V gene sequence: CDR1 SGHRS, CDR2 YFSETQ. V lost 7 bases and J lost 5; bases outside the gene matches: 9.

Many counts were recorded for this clonotype. The chain employs TRBV12-3 or TRBV12-4 and TRBJ1-2, with TRBD1 identical over 7 bases. This CDR3 contains 14 residues. J was trimmed by 4 bases and V by 6 bases; bases with no gene match: 8. CDR3 region: CASRRQGRSYGYTF. CDR3 bases: TGTGCCAGCAGGAGACAGGGACGATCCTATGGCTACACCTTC.

This clonotype was seen many times. The J gene is TRBJ2-7, the V gene TRBV5-1; 7 nucleotides agree with TRBD1. The CDR3 loop spans 15 amino acids. Trimming removed 0 bases from V and 2 bases from J; junction bases left unmatched: 5. The V gene's germline CDR1 is SGHRS and CDR2 YFSETQ. In nucleotides, the CDR3 is TGCGCCAGCAGCTTGGAGCCGCAGGGGGCCTACGAGCAGTACTTC. Translated, it gives CASSLEPQGAYEQYF.

The sample holds many counts of this clonotype. This chain uses TRBV20-1 with TRBJ2-3; D is uncertain. The V and J ends lost 4 bases and 2 bases respectively, with 10 bases between them. The CDR3 contains 13 residues. Germline-derived CDR1 and CDR2 are DFQATT and SNEGSKA (reference sequence). CDR3 sequence: CSAKWGITDTQYF. The CDR3 bases are TGCAGTGCTAAGTGGGGAATCACAGATACGCAGTATTTT.

The chain links TRBV5-6 to TRBJ1-6, with 7 positions matching TRBD1. From germline, CDR1 is SGHDT and CDR2 YYEEEE. After removal of 4 bases from V and 7 bases from J, the junction contained 8 bases not matched to a gene. This CDR3 region has 15 residues. CDR3 in amino acids: CASSPGTVQNSPLHF. The CDR3 nucleotides are TGTGCCAGCAGCCCCGGGACAGTCCAAAATTCACCCCTCCACTTT.

The chain combines TRBV6-1 with TRBJ2-6; TRBD1 matches 7 bases. This CDR3 is 16 amino acids long. J lost 1 base, V lost 3 bases, and 3 bases had no gene match. From germline, CDR1 is MNHNS and CDR2 SASEGT. The CDR3 loop reads CASSDRGHSGANVLTF. As DNA, the CDR3 is TGTGCCAGCAGTGATAGGGGGCATTCTGGGGCCAACGTCCTGACTTTC.

This sequence joins TRBV5-6 and TRBJ2-3, with D unresolved. The CDR3 is 13 amino acids. Germline V gene data show CDR1 as SGHDT and CDR2 as YYEEEE. The V end lost 0 bases, the J end lost 4 bases, and 6 bases lay between the germline ends. CDR3 nucleotide sequence: TGTGCCAGCAGCTTGGCGTTCGCAGATACGCAGTATTTT. It encodes CASSLAFADTQYF.